This T cell receptor (beta chain) was retrieved from a study of CD8 T cells in ankylosing spondylitis. This CDR3 contains 14 residues. Germline assignment: CDR1 MGHRA and CDR2 YSYEKL. V was shortened by 2 bases and J by 3 bases, with 8 bases between the two germline ends. For TCR beta, libraries came from quantitative 5'-RACE with molecular barcodes. TCRdb fed the 5' RACE reads into MiXCR, producing one record per CDR3 protein. This sample yields roughly 700,000 distinct CDR3 sequences, of which roughly 20% are seen a single time; around a fifth belongs to the top ten. Worth noting for this clonotype: The target antigen is unknown.

Study results and limitations: Seemingly characteristic of ankylosing spondylitis blood was a TCR beta motif consisting of roughly 8 highly homologous variants. Previously reported in reactive arthritis synovial fluid and blood were some of the motif variants.

The material sequenced was blood, either unsorted or a sorted T cell fraction (not recorded which). This chain joins TRBV4-1 and TRBJ2-1; no reliable D call. This TCR came from a male donor with ankylosing spondylitis. The CDR3 loop reads CASSQQLIYNEQFF. The CDR3 bases are TGCGCCAGCAGCCAACAGTTGATCTACAATGAGCAGTTCTTC.